These 17 T cell receptor beta chains share one sample of origin, sequenced in a study of cytomegalovirus exposure and HLA in healthy donors. In the PCR, 60 Vbeta and 13 Jbeta primers were used. Measured with immunoSEQ multiplex PCR; TCRdb has only the in-frame clones, and not every one. The data show about 79,000 clones, and the top ten clones hold about 5%. Sequences were obtained from PBMCs. The receptors stem from a young man in good health and CMV-seronegative.

The V gene is TRBV5-6, the J gene TRBJ1-1, with 7 bases matching TRBD1. There are 12 residues in the CDR3. Germline V lookup: CDR1 SGHDT, CDR2 YYEEEE. With 2 bases clipped from V and 11 bases from J, the junction kept 6 bases outside the gene matches. CDR3 sequence: CASSFQRGLAFF. The CDR3 nucleotides read TGTGCCAGCAGCTTTCAGAGGGGGCTCGCTTTCTTT.

This rearrangement joins TRBV18 to TRBJ2-3, with TRBD2 identical over 14 bases. Germline V gene sequence: CDR1 KGHSH, CDR2 LQKENI. This CDR3 is 20 amino acids long. With V trimmed by 4 bases and J by 0 bases, 12 bases remained unmatched. The DNA of the CDR3 is TGTGCCAGCTCACTTCTGACTAGCGGGAGGGCCAGTGCTAGCACAGATACGCAGTATTTT. It yields the protein CASSLLTSGRASASTDTQYF.

This chain links TRBV7-2 with TRBJ2-7; D may be TRBD1 (5 bases). CDR1 and CDR2 from the germline V gene are SGHTA and FQGNSA. The V end lost 5 bases, the J end lost 5 bases, and 16 bases lay between the germline ends. This CDR3 is built from 14 residues. The CDR3 is CASSQWQGRDEQYF. CDR3 in DNA: TGTGCCAGCAGCCAGTGGCAGGGAAGGGACGAGCAGTACTTC.

The rearrangement uses TRBV5-1 and TRBJ2-3; 7 bases line up with TRBD2. Unmatched junction bases numbered 7, after V lost 4 bases and J lost 2 bases. The V gene's germline CDR1 is SGHRS and CDR2 YFSETQ. The CDR3 is made up of 15 amino acids. The CDR3 nucleotides read TGCGCCAGCAGCCGGAGCGGGGCTCCCACAGATACGCAGTATTTT. This codes for CASSRSGAPTDTQYF.

This rearrangement joins TRBV28 to TRBJ1-5; D unclear. Trimming removed 5 bases at V and 0 bases at J, with 11 bases between. Germline V lookup: CDR1 MDHEN, CDR2 SYDVKM. This CDR3 has 15 amino acids. The CDR3 reads CASSPRGNSNQPQHF. In DNA, the CDR3 is TGTGCCAGCAGTCCCCGCGGGAATAGCAATCAGCCCCAGCATTTT.

V usage is TRBV27 and J usage is TRBJ2-7; 12 positions match TRBD2. CDR1 is MNHEY, CDR2 SMNVEV, per germline (reference sequence). The V segment lost 10 bases and the J segment 2 bases; nucleotides outside the gene matches: 3. This CDR3 has 13 amino acids. The CDR3 spells CATRLAGAYEQYF. The CDR3 coding sequence is TGTGCCACACGACTAGCGGGAGCCTACGAGCAGTACTTC.

The rearrangement joins TRBV5-1 to TRBJ2-7, with 7 positions matching TRBD1. CDR1 and CDR2 from the germline V gene are SGHRS and YFSETQ. The CDR3 contains 13 residues. After removal of 6 bases from V and 10 bases from J, the junction contained 13 bases not matched to a gene. The CDR3 here is CASNSTPGDSQYF. DNA for the CDR3: TGCGCCAGCAACTCCACTCCCGGGGACAGTCAGTACTTC.

The J gene is TRBJ2-6, the V gene TRBV4-3; D may be TRBD1 (6 bases). CDR3 length: 19 amino acids. Looked up from germline, CDR1 is LGHNA and CDR2 is YSLEER. Trimming left V 0 bases short and J 2 bases short, with 17 bases between. CDR3 sequence (DNA): TGCGCCAGCAGCCAAGATGAGGCCAGGGGTACTGCTGGGGCCAACGTCCTGACTTTC. The encoded protein is CASSQDEARGTAGANVLTF.

The chain links TRBV5-1 to TRBJ1-3, with unresolved D. Germline V lookup: CDR1 SGHRS, CDR2 YFSETQ. The CDR3 contains 15 residues. V dropped 0 bases and J dropped 4 bases, with 11 bases sitting between them. The CDR3 nucleotides read TGCGCCAGCAGCTTGGCCGGAAGCGTCGGAAACACCATATATTTT. It encodes CASSLAGSVGNTIYF.

The chain links TRBV4-2 to TRBJ2-3; D remains ambiguous. Germline CDR1 LGHNA, CDR2 YNFKEQ. CDR3 length: 15 amino acids. V gave up 0 bases and J gave up 6 bases, with 13 bases separating them. The CDR3: CASSQETLDGDTQYF. DNA of the CDR3: TGTGCCAGCAGCCAAGAGACGCTAGACGGGGATACGCAGTATTTT.

The rearrangement links TRBV19 to TRBJ1-1; D unresolved. V dropped 3 bases and J dropped 0 bases, with 8 bases sitting between them. The CDR3 has 14 amino acids. The V gene's germline CDR1 is LNHDA and CDR2 SQIVND (reference sequence). This chain's CDR3 is CASSMIPMNTEAFF. The CDR3 region has the DNA TGTGCCAGTAGTATGATTCCTATGAACACTGAAGCTTTCTTT.

The CDR3 loop reads CASSPLRGAGTEAFF. CDR3 sequence (DNA): TGTGCCAGCAGCCCTTTACGGGGGGCGGGCACTGAAGCTTTCTTT. The rearrangement joins TRBV5-6 to TRBJ1-1, with a weak D call TRBD1 (6 bases). This CDR3 is built from 15 residues. Trimming took off 4 bases at V and 4 bases at J, with 17 bases between the two ends. The germline CDR1 and CDR2 sequences are SGHDT and YYEEEE. The full variable domain, rest sourced from reference TRBV5-6 and TRBJ1-1, is DAGVTQSPTHLIKTRGQQVTLRCSPKSGHDTVSWYQQALGQGPQFIFQYYEEEERQRGNFPDRFSGHQFPNYSSELNVNALLLGDSALYLCASSPLRGAGTEAFFGQGTRLTVV.

V is TRBV5-1 and J is TRBJ1-1; 8 nucleotides agree with TRBD1. Germline V gene lookup returns CDR1 SGHRS and CDR2 YFSETQ. With V trimmed by 2 bases and J by 4 bases, 7 bases remained unmatched. This CDR3 comprises 15 residues. The CDR3 DNA is TGCGCCAGCAGCTTAGCACAGGGGGGAGGCACTGAAGCTTTCTTT. This encodes CASSLAQGGGTEAFF.

The chain is built from TRBV18 and TRBJ2-5, with 9 bases lining up with TRBD1. CDR1 KGHSH and CDR2 LQKENI come from the germline V gene. The CDR3 is made up of 13 amino acids. J lost 7 bases, V lost 3 bases, and 3 bases had no gene match. The CDR3 DNA follows: TGTGCCAGCTCACCGGGGGACAGGGTGACCCAGTACTTC. Its translation: CASSPGDRVTQYF.

The rearrangement links TRBV4-3 to TRBJ1-2; 11 bases are a match to TRBD1. This CDR3 is 17 amino acids long. V shed 3 bases and J 2 bases; nucleotides not matched to a gene: 8. Germline lookup yields CDR1 LGHNA and CDR2 YSLEER. The CDR3 DNA sequence: TGCGCCAGCAGCCAGGGGACAGGGGGTCGACTAAACTATGGCTACACCTTC. Translation gives CASSQGTGGRLNYGYTF.

The chain employs TRBV7-9 and TRBJ1-1, with 11 bases lining up with TRBD1. The CDR3 is made up of 13 amino acids. After removal of 5 bases from V and 5 bases from J, the junction contained 1 base not matched to a gene. CDR1 is SEHNR, CDR2 FQNEAQ, per germline (reference sequence). Here the CDR3 reads CASSRDRGTEAFF. CDR3 coding DNA: TGTGCCAGCAGCAGGGACAGGGGGACTGAAGCTTTCTTT.

This rearrangement joins TRBV11-2 to TRBJ2-7; 8 bases are shared with TRBD2. Germline trimming cut 0 bases from V and 0 bases from J; bases unmatched to any gene: 13. CDR1 is SGHAT and CDR2 is FQNNGV in the germline V gene. This CDR3 region has 19 residues. CDR3 coding DNA: TGTGCCAGCAGCTTAGATCTTCCTAGCGGGCGCACTCTCTCCTACGAGCAGTACTTC. Translating it yields CASSLDLPSGRTLSYEQYF.